A selection of T cell receptor beta chains follows, all from one sample in a study of naive and memory T cell subsets. A single record per CDR3 protein comes from TCRdb applying MiXCR to the 5' RACE reads. The sample carries over 50,000 distinct CDR3 sequences, over 6% recorded once. The origin of the receptors is a female donor in good health. The conserved cysteine and the conserved F or W are not part of the CDR3 here. The order of the fields is J gene, clone size, V gene, CDR3 protein. Size tells how often a clone was seen (once, few, many) or the class of an expanded clone, and some rows leave it out.

TRBJ2-7	few	TRBV5-4	ASSLVGATYEQY
TRBJ2-2	.	TRBV11-2	ATSYPGLAVNTGELF
TRBJ2-5	many	TRBV7-8	ASSRDSQETQY
TRBJ2-5	many	TRBV29-1	SVAPQETQY
TRBJ1-2	.	TRBV11-2	ASSPQGFGYT
TRBJ1-3	once	TRBV20-1	SARGRGRGNSIY
TRBJ2-2	many	TRBV7-9	ASSRQVSTGELF
TRBJ2-1	few	TRBV4-2	ASSRTHSAGAGGEQF
TRBJ1-6	many	TRBV6-5	ASSLNRDRESPLH
TRBJ2-4	few	TRBV12-3/TRBV12-4	ASSATGSLKNIQY
TRBJ2-1	.	TRBV19	ASSIVGTGANEQF
TRBJ2-4	.	TRBV7-2	ASSSTRENIQY
TRBJ2-7	many	TRBV5-1	ASGNGVSYEQY
TRBJ2-3	few	TRBV12-3/TRBV12-4	ASSPARGTTQY
TRBJ1-5	few	TRBV7-2	ASSLGAGTGHQPQH
TRBJ2-1	many	TRBV6-5	AVLAVGFNEQF
TRBJ2-1	.	TRBV2	ASSALDHMTSGDNEQF
TRBJ2-5	many	TRBV6-2/TRBV6-3	ASSYSIAVAETQY
TRBJ1-6	many	TRBV6-6	ASTQTQGGRNSPLH
TRBJ1-4	few	TRBV29-1	SVERVRGNEKLF
TRBJ1-5	many	TRBV13	ASKPLGGRGNQPQH
TRBJ2-5	few	TRBV4-1	ASSRPGGTGLRGETQY
TRBJ2-3	few	TRBV9	ASSGVAGAEGDTQY
TRBJ2-7	many	TRBV7-8	ASSLGLAGALGYEQY
TRBJ2-5	.	TRBV12-3/TRBV12-4	ASSFAGSETQY
TRBJ1-1	many	TRBV6-5	ATRQNTEAF
TRBJ2-5	.	TRBV18	ASSRIGQETQY
TRBJ1-2	many	TRBV6-5	ASRRGQGVYGYT
TRBJ2-5	few	TRBV4-3	ASSQRASGGQETQY
TRBJ2-1	few	TRBV7-3	ASSPSDRGGYNEQF
TRBJ2-3	few	TRBV6-6	ASRDRGPDTQY
TRBJ1-2	many	TRBV12-3/TRBV12-4	ASRLPGGNGYT
TRBJ1-1	many	TRBV5-1	ASSPRAVNTEAF
TRBJ2-7	.	TRBV3-1	ASSRSGTGARTRNEQY
TRBJ2-7	many	TRBV27	ASSPRSQSSYEQY